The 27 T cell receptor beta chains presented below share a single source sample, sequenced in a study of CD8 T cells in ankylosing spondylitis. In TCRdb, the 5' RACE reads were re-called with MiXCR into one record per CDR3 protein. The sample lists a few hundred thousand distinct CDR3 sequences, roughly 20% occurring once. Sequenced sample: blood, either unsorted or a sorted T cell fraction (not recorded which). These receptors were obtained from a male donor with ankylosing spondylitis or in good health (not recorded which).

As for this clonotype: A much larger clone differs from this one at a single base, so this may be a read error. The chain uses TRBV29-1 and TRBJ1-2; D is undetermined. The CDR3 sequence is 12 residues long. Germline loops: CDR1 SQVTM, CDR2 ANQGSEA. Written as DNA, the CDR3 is TGCAGCGTTGATCCGGGAGATTATGACTACACCTTC. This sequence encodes CSVDPGDYDYTF.

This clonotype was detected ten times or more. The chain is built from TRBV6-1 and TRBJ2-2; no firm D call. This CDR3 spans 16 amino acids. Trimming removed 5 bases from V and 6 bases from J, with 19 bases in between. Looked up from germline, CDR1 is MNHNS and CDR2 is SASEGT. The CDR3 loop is CASSRPGLPPPGELFF. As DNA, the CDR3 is TGTGCCAGCAGTCGGCCGGGCCTACCCCCTCCCGGGGAGCTGTTTTTT.

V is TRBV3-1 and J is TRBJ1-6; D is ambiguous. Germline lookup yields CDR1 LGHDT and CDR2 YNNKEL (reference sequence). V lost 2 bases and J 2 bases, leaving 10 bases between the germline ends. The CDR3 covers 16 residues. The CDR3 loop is CASSQTPGTYNSPLHF. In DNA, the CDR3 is TGTGCCAGCAGCCAAACCCCGGGGACCTATAATTCACCCCTCCACTTT.

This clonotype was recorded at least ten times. CDR3 amino acids: CASSELGKETQYF. The CDR3 region has the DNA TGCGCCAGCAGTGAGCTCGGGAAAGAGACCCAGTACTTC. The chain uses TRBV10-1 and TRBJ2-5; tentatively, D is TRBD2 (5 bases). Trimming pared 2 bases from V and 3 bases from J, leaving 7 bases between. The CDR3 loop spans 13 amino acids. Per germline, CDR1 WNHNN and CDR2 SYGVQD (reference sequence).

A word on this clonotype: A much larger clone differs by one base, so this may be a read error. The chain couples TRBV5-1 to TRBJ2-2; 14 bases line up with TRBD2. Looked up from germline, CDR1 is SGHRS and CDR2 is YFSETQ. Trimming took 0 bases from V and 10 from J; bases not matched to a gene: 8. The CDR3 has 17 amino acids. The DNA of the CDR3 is TGCGCCAGCAGCTTGGTGGGACTAGCGGGGGAATCCGCGGAGCTGTTTTTT. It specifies CASSLVGLAGESAELFF.

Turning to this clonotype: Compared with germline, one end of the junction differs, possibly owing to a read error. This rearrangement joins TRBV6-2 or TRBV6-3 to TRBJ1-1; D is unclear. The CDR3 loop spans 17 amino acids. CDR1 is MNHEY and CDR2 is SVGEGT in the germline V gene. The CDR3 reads CTSSYSLTANTNTEAFF. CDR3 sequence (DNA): TGTACCAGCAGTTACTCTTTAACTGCAAATACGAACACTGAAGCTTTCTTT.

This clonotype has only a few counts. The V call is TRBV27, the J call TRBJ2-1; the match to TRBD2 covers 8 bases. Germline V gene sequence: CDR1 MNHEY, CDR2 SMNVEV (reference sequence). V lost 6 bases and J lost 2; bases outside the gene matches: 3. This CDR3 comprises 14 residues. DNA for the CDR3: TGTGCCAGCAGACGGACTAGCACCTACAATGAGCAGTTCTTC. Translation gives CASRRTSTYNEQFF.

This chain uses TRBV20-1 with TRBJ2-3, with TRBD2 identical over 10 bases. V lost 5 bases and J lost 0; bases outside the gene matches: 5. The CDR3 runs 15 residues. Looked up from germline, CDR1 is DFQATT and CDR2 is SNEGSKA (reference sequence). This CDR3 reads CSAGQTSGSTDTQYF. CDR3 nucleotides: TGCAGTGCTGGCCAGACTAGCGGGAGCACAGATACGCAGTATTTT.

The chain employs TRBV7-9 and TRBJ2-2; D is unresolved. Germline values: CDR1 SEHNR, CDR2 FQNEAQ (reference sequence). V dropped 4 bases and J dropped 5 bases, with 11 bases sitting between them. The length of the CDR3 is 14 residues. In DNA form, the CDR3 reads TGTGCCAGCAGCTCCCAGGCCTTGACCGGGGAGCTGTTTTTT. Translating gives CASSSQALTGELFF.

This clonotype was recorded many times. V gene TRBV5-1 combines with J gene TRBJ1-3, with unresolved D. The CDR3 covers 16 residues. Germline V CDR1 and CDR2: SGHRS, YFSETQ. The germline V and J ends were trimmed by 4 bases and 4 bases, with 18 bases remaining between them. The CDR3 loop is CASSPFSIQEGNTIYF. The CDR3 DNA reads TGCGCCAGCAGCCCCTTTTCCATCCAGGAAGGAAACACCATATATTTT.

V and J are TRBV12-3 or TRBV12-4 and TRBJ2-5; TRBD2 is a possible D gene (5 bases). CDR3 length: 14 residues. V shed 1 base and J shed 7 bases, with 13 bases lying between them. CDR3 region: CASSLDGELGTQYF. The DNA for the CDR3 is TGTGCCAGCAGTTTAGACGGGGAGTTGGGGACCCAGTACTTC.

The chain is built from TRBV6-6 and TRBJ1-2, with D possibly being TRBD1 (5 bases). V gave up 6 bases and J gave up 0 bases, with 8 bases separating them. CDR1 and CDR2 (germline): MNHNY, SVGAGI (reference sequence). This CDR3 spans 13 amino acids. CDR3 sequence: CASRETANYGYTF. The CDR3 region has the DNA TGTGCCAGCAGAGAGACAGCTAACTATGGCTACACCTTC.

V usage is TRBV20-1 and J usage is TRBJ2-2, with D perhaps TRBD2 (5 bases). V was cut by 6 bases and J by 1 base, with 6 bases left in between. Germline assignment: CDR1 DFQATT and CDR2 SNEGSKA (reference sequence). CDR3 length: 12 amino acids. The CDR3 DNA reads TGCAGTGCCGGGGAGAACACCGGGGAGCTGTTTTTT. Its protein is CSAGENTGELFF.

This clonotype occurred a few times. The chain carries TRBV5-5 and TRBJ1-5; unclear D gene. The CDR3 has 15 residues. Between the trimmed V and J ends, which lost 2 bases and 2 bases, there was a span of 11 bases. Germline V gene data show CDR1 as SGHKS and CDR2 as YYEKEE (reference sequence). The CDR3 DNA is TGTGCCAGCAGCTTCGGCGGTTATGGCAATCAGCCCCAGCATTTT. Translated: CASSFGGYGNQPQHF.

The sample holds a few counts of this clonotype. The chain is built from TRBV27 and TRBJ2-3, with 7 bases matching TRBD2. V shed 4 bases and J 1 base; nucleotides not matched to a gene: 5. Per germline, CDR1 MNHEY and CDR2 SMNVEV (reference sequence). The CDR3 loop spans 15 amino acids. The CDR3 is CASSYSRGGTDTQYF. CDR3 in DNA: TGTGCCAGCAGTTATTCCCGGGGGGGCACAGATACGCAGTATTTT.

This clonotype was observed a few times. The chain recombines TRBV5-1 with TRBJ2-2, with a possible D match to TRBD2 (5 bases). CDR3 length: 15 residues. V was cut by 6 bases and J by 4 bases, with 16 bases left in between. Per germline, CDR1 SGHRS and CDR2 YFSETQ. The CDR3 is CASTERVRATGELFF. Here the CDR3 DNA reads TGCGCCAGCACGGAGAGGGTGAGGGCCACCGGGGAGCTGTTTTTT.

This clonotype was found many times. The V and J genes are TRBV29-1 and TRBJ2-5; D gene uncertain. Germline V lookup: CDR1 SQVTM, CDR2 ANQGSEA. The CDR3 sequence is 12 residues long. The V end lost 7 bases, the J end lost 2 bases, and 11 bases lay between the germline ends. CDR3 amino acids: CSALGLQETQYF. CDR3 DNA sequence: TGCAGCGCACTCGGGTTACAAGAGACCCAGTACTTC.

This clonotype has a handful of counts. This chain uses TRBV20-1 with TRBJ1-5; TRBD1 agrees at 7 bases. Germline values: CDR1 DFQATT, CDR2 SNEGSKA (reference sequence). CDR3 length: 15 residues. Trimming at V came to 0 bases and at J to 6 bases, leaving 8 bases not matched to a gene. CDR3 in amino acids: CSARDPRRGVQPQHF. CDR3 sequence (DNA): TGCAGTGCTAGAGATCCTCGCAGGGGGGTTCAGCCCCAGCATTTT.

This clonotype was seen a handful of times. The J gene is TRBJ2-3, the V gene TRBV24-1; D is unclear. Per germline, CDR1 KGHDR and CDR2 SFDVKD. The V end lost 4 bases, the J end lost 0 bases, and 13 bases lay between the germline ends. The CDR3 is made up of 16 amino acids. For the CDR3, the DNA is TGTGCCACCAGTGAACCTAGACAAACCAGCACAGATACGCAGTATTTT. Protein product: CATSEPRQTSTDTQYF.

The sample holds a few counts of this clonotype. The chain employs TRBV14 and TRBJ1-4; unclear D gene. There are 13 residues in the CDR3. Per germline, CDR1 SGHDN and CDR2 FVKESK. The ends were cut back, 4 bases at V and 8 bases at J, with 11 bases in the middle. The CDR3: CASSPRRREKLFF. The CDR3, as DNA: TGTGCCAGCAGCCCCAGGAGGCGAGAAAAACTGTTTTTT. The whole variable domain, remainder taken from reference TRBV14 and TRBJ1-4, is EAGVTQFPSHSVIEKGQTVTLRCDPISGHDNLYWYRRVMGKEIKFLLHFVKESKQDESGMPNNRFLAERTGGTYSTLKVQPAELEDSGVYFCASSPRRREKLFFGSGTQLSVL.

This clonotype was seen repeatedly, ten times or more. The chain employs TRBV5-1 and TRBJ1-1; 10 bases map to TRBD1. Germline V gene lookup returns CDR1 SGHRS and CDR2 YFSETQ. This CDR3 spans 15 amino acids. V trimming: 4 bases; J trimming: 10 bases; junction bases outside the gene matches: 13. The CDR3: CASSPRTGGFVAAFF. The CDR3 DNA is TGCGCCAGCAGCCCAAGGACAGGGGGATTCGTAGCAGCTTTCTTT.

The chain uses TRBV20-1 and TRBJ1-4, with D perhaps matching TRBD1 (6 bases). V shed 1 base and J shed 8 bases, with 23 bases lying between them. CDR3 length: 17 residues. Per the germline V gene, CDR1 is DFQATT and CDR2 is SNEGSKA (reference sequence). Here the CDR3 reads CSARANLLTGSFEKLFF. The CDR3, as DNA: TGCAGTGCTAGAGCCAACCTGTTAACAGGGAGTTTCGAAAAACTGTTTTTT.

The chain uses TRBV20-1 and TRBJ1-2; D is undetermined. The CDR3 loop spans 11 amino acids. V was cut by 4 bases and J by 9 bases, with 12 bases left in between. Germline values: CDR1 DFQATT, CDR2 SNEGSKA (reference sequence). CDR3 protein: CSATGTGSYTF. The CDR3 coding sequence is TGCAGTGCTACAGGAACGGGAAGCTACACCTTC.

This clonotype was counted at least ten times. Written as DNA, the CDR3 is TGCAGTGCTCCCCTAGCGGGAGCCGGGTACAATGAGCAGTTCTTC. Translation gives CSAPLAGAGYNEQFF. J is TRBJ2-1 and V is TRBV20-1; 10 bases are a match to TRBD2. This CDR3 is 15 amino acids long. Germline CDR1 and CDR2: DFQATT and SNEGSKA (reference sequence). Trimming took 5 bases from V and 4 from J; bases not matched to a gene: 8.

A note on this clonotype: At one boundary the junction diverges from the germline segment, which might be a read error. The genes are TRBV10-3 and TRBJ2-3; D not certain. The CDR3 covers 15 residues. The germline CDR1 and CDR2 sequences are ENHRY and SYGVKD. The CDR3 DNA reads TGTGCCATCAATGAGTCGATAGTAAATGTGGATACGCAGTATTTT. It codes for CAINESIVNVDTQYF.

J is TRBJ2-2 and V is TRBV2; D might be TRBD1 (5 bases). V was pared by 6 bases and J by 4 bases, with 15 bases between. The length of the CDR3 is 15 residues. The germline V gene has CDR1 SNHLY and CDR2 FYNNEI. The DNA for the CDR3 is TGTGCCAGCAGACCAGGGTCAGAGTCCACCGGGGAGCTGTTTTTT. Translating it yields CASRPGSESTGELFF.

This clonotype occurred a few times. CDR3: CASSLMGTSGRSEQFF. CDR3 coding DNA: TGTGCCAGCAGCTTAATGGGGACTAGCGGGAGGTCTGAGCAGTTCTTC. The chain recombines TRBV7-3 with TRBJ2-1, with 15 bases lining up with TRBD2. The germline CDR1 and CDR2 sequences are SGHTA and FQGTGA. With 1 base clipped from V and 9 bases from J, the junction kept 4 bases outside the gene matches. CDR3 length: 16 amino acids.